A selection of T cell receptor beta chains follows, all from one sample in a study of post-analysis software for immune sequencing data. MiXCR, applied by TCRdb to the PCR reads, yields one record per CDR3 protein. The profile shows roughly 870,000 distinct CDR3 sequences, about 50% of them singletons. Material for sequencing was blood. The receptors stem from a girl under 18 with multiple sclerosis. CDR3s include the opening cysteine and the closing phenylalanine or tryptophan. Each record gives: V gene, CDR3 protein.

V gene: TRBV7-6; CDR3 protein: CASSLMSPPMNEQFF
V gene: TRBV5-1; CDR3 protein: CASSLNSGDSEQFF
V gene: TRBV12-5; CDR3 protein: CASGPPGPSPNEQFF
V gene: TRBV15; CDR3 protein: CATSKREETQYF
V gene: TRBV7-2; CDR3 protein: CASSWTGIRKRNEQYF
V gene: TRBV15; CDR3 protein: CATSNGGESTDTQYF
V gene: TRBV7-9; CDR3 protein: CASSLGERNEQFF
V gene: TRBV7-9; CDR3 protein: CASSRGDRDTTEAFF
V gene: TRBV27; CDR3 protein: CASSRTSGRPIHAGGNEQFF
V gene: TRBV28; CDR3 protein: CASSPTGLAGGFTDTQYF
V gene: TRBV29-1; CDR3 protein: CSVEKHRLNTEAFF
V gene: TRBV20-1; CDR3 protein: CSARVTSRQETQYF
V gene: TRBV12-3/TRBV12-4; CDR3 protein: CASNDRGHHSSYEQYF
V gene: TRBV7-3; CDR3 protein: CASSYKGTNVLTF
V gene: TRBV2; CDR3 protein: CASSEAPPSAGEQYF
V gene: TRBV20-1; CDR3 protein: CSAPLGSKNIQYF
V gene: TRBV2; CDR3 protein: CASSDPREETQYF
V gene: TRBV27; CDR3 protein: CASSPLIVGLNNEQFF
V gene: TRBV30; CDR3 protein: CAWGGPEQYF
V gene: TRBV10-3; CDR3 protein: CAISYRTGTSTDTQYF
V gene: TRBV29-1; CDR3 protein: CSVEDWAGDPDTQYF
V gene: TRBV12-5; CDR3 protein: CASGFIMDEQFF
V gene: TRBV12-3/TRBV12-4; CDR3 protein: CASRARGDRGNEQYF
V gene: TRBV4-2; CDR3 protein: CASSHDRQGSLAPFF
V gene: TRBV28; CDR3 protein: CASSSPGLVADTQYF
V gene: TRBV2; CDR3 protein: CARGQQETQYF
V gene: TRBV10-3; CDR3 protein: CAISAAWTDDYEQYF
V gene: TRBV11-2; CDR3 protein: CASSLELAGGPDTDTQYF
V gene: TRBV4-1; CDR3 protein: CASSPPSTLPYEQYF
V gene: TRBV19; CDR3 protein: CASRGTGSGTEAFF
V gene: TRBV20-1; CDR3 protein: CSARSNSQGYGYTF
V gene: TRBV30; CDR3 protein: CAWSVGTGVYNEQFF
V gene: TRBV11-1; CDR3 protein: CASSQIGGDAGEAFF
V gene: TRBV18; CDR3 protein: CASSPRGIPNLNEQFF
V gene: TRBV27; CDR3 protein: CASSFPGTGGMADTQYF
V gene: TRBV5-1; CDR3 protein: CASSLGRQGASDEQFF
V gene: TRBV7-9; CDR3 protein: CASSLVGSPGGYTF
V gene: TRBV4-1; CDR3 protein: CASSQETSGSYEQYF
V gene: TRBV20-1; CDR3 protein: CSATTRGGSGETQYF
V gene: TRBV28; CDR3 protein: CASSALQGWGEQFF
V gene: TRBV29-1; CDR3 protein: CSVYRVGTEAFF
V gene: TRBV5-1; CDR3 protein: CASSLISDTQYF
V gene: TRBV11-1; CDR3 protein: CASSLRGWLGYEQYF
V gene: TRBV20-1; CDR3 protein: CSARPFIEIGASNEQYF